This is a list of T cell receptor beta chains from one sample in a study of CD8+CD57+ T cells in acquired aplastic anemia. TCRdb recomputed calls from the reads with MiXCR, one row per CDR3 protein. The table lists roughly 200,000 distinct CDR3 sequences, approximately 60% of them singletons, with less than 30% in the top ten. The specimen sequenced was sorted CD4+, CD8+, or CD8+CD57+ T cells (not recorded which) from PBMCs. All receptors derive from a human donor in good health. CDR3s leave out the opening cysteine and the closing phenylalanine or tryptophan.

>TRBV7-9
ASSFSQGATEAF
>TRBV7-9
ASVAGEDQPQH
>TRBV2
ASSERKGGELF
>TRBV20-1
SVASSGSYEQY
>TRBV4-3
ASSQDPQSSYNSPLH
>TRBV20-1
SGKSGRNTEAF
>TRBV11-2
ASSRGGSEKLF
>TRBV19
ASSIGAGGGYEAF
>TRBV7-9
ASTPGREAF
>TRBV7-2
ASSSLRLAGGGGQY
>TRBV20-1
SARARGTGVSAWDTQY
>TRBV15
ATSRADRGRADTQY
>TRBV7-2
ASSLGQENTEAF
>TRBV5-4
ASSLERTSDTQY
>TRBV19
ASSIGYSNQPQH
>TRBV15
AVTGGNEQF
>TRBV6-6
ASRYSNQPQH
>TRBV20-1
SAPGAGKSIQY
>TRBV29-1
SVELRQGLYEQY
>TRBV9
ASSVVALGDTQY
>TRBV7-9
ASSLVHGGPGTGTYEQY
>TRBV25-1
ASSDGGTRTDTKY
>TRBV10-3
AISQDPNTEAF
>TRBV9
ASSVVSTGRAEAF
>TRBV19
ASSLRPVSGANVLT